These 23 T cell receptor beta chains were all obtained from the same sample, sequenced in a study of identical twins (dated by TCRdb to between 2015 and 2016). The library was made by 5' RACE. Instrument used: Illumina HiSeq 2000. TCRdb's own reprocessing of the public reads used fastp at Q25 and MiXCR and kept productive beta chains. Entries are consolidated by CDR3 protein sequence, retaining the most common genes and DNA. Here the sample has 1.5 million to 2 million distinct CDR3 sequences; more than 30% occur a single time. The ten largest clones take up less than 0.35% of the sample. What was sequenced was cord blood. The receptors here all came from a newborn girl in good health.

The rearrangement uses TRBV5-1 and TRBJ1-6; D not certain. The CDR3 has 14 residues. The ends were cut back, 1 base at V and 6 bases at J, with 8 bases in the middle. Germline V lookup: CDR1 SGHRS, CDR2 YFSETQ. CDR3 amino acids: CASSLSGTNSPLHF. CDR3 sequence (DNA): TGCGCCAGCAGCTTGTCAGGAACTAATTCACCCCTCCACTTT. The complete variable domain, with remaining parts taken from reference TRBV5-1 and TRBJ1-6, reads KAGVTQTPRYLIKTRGQQVTLSCSPISGHRSVSWYQQTPGQGLQFLFEYFSETQRNKGNFPGRFSGRQFSNSRSEMNVSTLELGDSALYLCASSLSGTNSPLHFGNGTRLTVT.

This sequence joins TRBV29-1 and TRBJ1-2; 10 bases align to TRBD1. This CDR3 contains 15 residues. The V gene end was trimmed by 3 bases and the J gene end by 6 bases; junction bases not matched to a gene: 10. CDR1 SQVTM and CDR2 ANQGSEA come from the germline V gene. The CDR3 DNA sequence: TGCAGCGTTGACGTGTGGGACAGGGGAGTGAATGGCTACACCTTC. Translating it yields CSVDVWDRGVNGYTF. Filled out from reference TRBV29-1 and TRBJ1-2, the complete variable domain reads SAVISQKPSRDICQRGTSLTIQCQVDSQVTMMFWYRQQPGQSLTLIATANQGSEATYESGFVIDKFPISRPNLTFSTLTVSNMSPEDSSIYLCSVDVWDRGVNGYTFGSGTRLTVV.

J is TRBJ2-5 and V is TRBV4-1, with TRBD2 matching 13 bases. The CDR3 has 16 amino acids. Germline V gene data show CDR1 as MGHRA and CDR2 as YSYEKL. The V segment lost 4 bases and the J segment 2 bases; nucleotides outside the gene matches: 4. CDR3 nucleotide sequence: TGCGCCAGCAGCCGCGGGACTAGCGGGGCTCAAGAGACCCAGTACTTC. This translates into CASSRGTSGAQETQYF.

This sequence joins TRBV13 and TRBJ2-3; 14 bases are a match to TRBD2. The CDR3 spans 18 residues. Losses at the gene ends were 5 bases for V and 5 bases for J; bases not matched to a gene: 12. Germline CDR1 and CDR2: PRHDT and FYEKMQ (reference sequence). The CDR3 DNA reads as TGTGCCAGCAGCCTTTCGGGACTAGCGGGAGTAATGGGAGATACGCAGTATTTT. This gives the protein CASSLSGLAGVMGDTQYF.

V is TRBV2 and J is TRBJ1-1; the D gene is possibly TRBD1 (5 bases). The V end was cut by 3 bases, the J end by 4 bases, with 12 bases between. The CDR3 extends over 14 amino acids. Looked up from germline, CDR1 is SNHLY and CDR2 is FYNNEI. The CDR3 loop reads CASSDQIDSTEAFF. CDR3 nucleotide sequence: TGTGCCAGCAGTGATCAAATAGACAGCACTGAAGCTTTCTTT.

This clonotype was observed a single time. This chain's CDR3 is CASSPRGSRLHTEAFF. The CDR3 bases are TGTGCCAGCAGCCCCCGGGGCTCCCGACTTCACACTGAAGCTTTCTTT. The chain links TRBV11-2 to TRBJ1-1, with D maybe TRBD1 (5 bases). The CDR3 has 16 amino acids. Germline-derived CDR1 and CDR2 are SGHAT and FQNNGV. Deletions cut 5 bases from V and 3 bases from J, with 19 bases between.

The V and J genes are TRBV2 and TRBJ1-1; 7 bases agree with TRBD1. In germline, CDR1 is SNHLY, CDR2 FYNNEI. The V segment lost 4 bases and the J segment 1 base; nucleotides outside the gene matches: 12. This CDR3 is 17 amino acids long. CDR3 in amino acids: CASSAVQGRSWNTEAFF. Here the CDR3 DNA reads TGTGCCAGCAGTGCGGTACAGGGGAGGAGCTGGAACACTGAAGCTTTCTTT.

This clonotype was observed many times. The V call is TRBV10-3, the J call TRBJ1-2; D unclear. Germline V gene sequence: CDR1 ENHRY, CDR2 SYGVKD. Deletions cut 3 bases from V and 2 bases from J, with 4 bases between. This CDR3 spans 12 amino acids. The CDR3 here is CAISDLNYGYTF. The CDR3 nucleotides are TGTGCCATCAGTGATTTAAACTATGGCTACACCTTC.

In its sample, this clonotype was seen many times. Here the CDR3 reads CASSFGGDEQFF. CDR3 sequence (DNA): TGTGCCAGCAGTTTTGGCGGGGATGAGCAGTTCTTC. V and J are TRBV28 and TRBJ2-1; weak D call: TRBD2 (6 bases). CDR1 and CDR2 (germline): MDHEN, SYDVKM. CDR3 length: 12 amino acids. The V end lost 3 bases, the J end lost 8 bases, and 8 bases lay between the germline ends.

This rearrangement joins TRBV4-1 to TRBJ1-4; 9 bases fit TRBD1. The CDR3 length is 16 residues. From germline, CDR1 is MGHRA and CDR2 YSYEKL. V lost 1 base and J lost 6; bases outside the gene matches: 6. CDR3 in DNA: TGCGCCAGCAGCCAAGGAGGTGACAGGGGGGATGAAAAACTGTTTTTT. Its translation: CASSQGGDRGDEKLFF.

The chain employs TRBV7-9 and TRBJ2-3, with D hard to call. Looked up from germline, CDR1 is SEHNR and CDR2 is FQNEAQ (reference sequence). The length of the CDR3 is 15 residues. The V and J ends lost 1 base and 3 bases respectively, with 11 bases between them. The CDR3 region has the DNA TGTGCCAGCAGCTTAGGAGTTTTCGAGACAGATACGCAGTATTTT. This encodes CASSLGVFETDTQYF. Supplemented by reference TRBV7-9 and TRBJ2-3, the full variable domain reads DTGVSQNPRHKITKRGQNVTFRCDPISEHNRLYWYRQTLGQGPEFLTYFQNEAQLEKSRLLSDRFSAERPKGSFSTLEIQRTEQGDSAMYLCASSLGVFETDTQYFGPGTRLTVL.

This clonotype was seen a handful of times. The J gene is TRBJ1-2, the V gene TRBV3-1, with D perhaps TRBD1 (5 bases). The ends were cut back, 3 bases at V and 5 bases at J, with 16 bases in the middle. The CDR3 loop spans 15 amino acids. Per germline, CDR1 LGHDT and CDR2 YNNKEL (reference sequence). The CDR3 loop reads CASSQATVRGYGYTF. In nucleotides, the CDR3 is TGTGCCAGCAGCCAGGCGACAGTACGGGGTTATGGCTACACCTTC.

This clonotype appeared a few times. The chain uses TRBV6-5 and TRBJ2-7, with 9 bases fitting TRBD1. Germline CDR1 MNHEY, CDR2 SVGAGI. The V and J ends lost 6 bases and 3 bases, in that order; junction bases with no gene match: 3. The CDR3 spans 13 residues. The CDR3 loop reads CASRGTGLYEQYF. In nucleotides, the CDR3 is TGTGCCAGCAGGGGGACAGGGCTCTACGAGCAGTACTTC.

This clonotype was observed at least ten times. The chain's CDR3 is CASSQDLGTDTQYF. As DNA, the CDR3 is TGTGCCAGCAGCCAAGATTTGGGGACAGATACGCAGTATTTT. This chain uses TRBV3-1 with TRBJ2-3; D uncertain. V lost 0 bases and J 3 bases, leaving 7 bases between the germline ends. Germline CDR1 reads LGHDT; CDR2 reads YNNKEL (reference sequence). The CDR3 has 14 residues.

V gene TRBV5-1 combines with J gene TRBJ2-7, with 10 bases lining up with TRBD2. Germline V gives CDR1 SGHRS, CDR2 YFSETQ. V lost 0 bases, J lost 3 bases, and 6 bases stayed unmatched. This CDR3 region has 16 residues. The CDR3 DNA reads as TGCGCCAGCAGCTTGGAACTAGCGGGAAGACTCTACGAGCAGTACTTC. Protein sequence: CASSLELAGRLYEQYF.

The V call is TRBV9, the J call TRBJ1-1, with 7 positions matching TRBD1. This CDR3 region has 17 residues. V trimming: 4 bases; J trimming: 0 bases; junction bases outside the gene matches: 12. Per germline, CDR1 SGDLS and CDR2 YYNGEE. The CDR3 spells CASSQGGDAGLNTEAFF. Written as DNA, the CDR3 is TGTGCCAGCAGCCAGGGGGGGGACGCTGGTTTGAACACTGAAGCTTTCTTT.

The chain recombines TRBV7-8 with TRBJ2-5, with D hard to call. This CDR3 contains 15 residues. Germline loops: CDR1 SGHVS, CDR2 FQNEAQ. V lost 1 base and J lost 2, with 11 bases in between. CDR3 sequence: CASSLGDIFQETQYF. CDR3 DNA sequence: TGTGCCAGCAGCTTAGGGGATATTTTTCAAGAGACCCAGTACTTC.

The gene calls are TRBV24-1 and TRBJ2-2; tentatively, D is TRBD1 or TRBD2 (6 bases each). Looked up from germline, CDR1 is KGHDR and CDR2 is SFDVKD. This CDR3 spans 17 amino acids. V was clipped by 4 bases and J by 1 base, with 15 bases between them. CDR3 in amino acids: CATSDRLADRNTGELFF. The CDR3 DNA reads TGTGCCACCAGTGACCGCTTAGCGGACAGGAACACCGGGGAGCTGTTTTTT.

This clonotype was recorded a few times. The chain recombines TRBV6-5 with TRBJ2-7; TRBD1 aligns across 10 bases. This CDR3 contains 15 residues. The V segment lost 6 bases and the J segment 4 bases; nucleotides outside the gene matches: 9. Per the germline V gene, CDR1 is MNHEY and CDR2 is SVGAGI. CDR3 sequence: CASSTYRDRGYEQYF. For the CDR3, the DNA is TGTGCCAGCAGCACATACCGGGACAGGGGTTACGAGCAGTACTTC.

The chain links TRBV28 to TRBJ2-5; 7 nucleotides line up with TRBD1. The better agreement between TRBJ2-7 and the DNA end casts doubt on the J call. Germline V CDR1 and CDR2: MDHEN, SYDVKM. CDR3 length: 14 amino acids. The CDR3 DNA sequence: TGTGCCAGCAGTGAAAACAGGGGATCCTACGAGCAGTACTTC. Translated: CASSENRGSYEQYF.

The chain couples TRBV6-1 to TRBJ2-7; D possibly corresponds to TRBD1 (5 bases). Germline values: CDR1 MNHNS, CDR2 SASEGT. The CDR3 has 16 residues. The V gene lost 3 bases and the J gene lost 3 bases, with 18 bases spanning the gap. The CDR3 coding sequence is TGTGCCAGCAGTGATTCTCCCGGACACCCGCTCTACGAGCAGTACTTC. Amino acid sequence: CASSDSPGHPLYEQYF.

This clonotype was observed at least ten times. The gene calls are TRBV20-1 and TRBJ2-5, with no clear D. Trimming took off 6 bases at V and 5 bases at J, with 7 bases between the two ends. The germline CDR1 and CDR2 sequences are DFQATT and SNEGSKA (reference sequence). The CDR3 consists of 10 residues. The chain's CDR3 is CSAPAETQYF. In DNA form, the CDR3 reads TGCAGTGCCCCGGCTGAGACCCAGTACTTC.

This clonotype was counted only a few times. The genes are TRBV7-9 and TRBJ2-3; D might be TRBD1 (5 bases). Germline lookup yields CDR1 SEHNR and CDR2 FQNEAQ (reference sequence). Trimming removed 1 base at V and 3 bases at J, with 17 bases between. This CDR3 is built from 17 residues. The CDR3, as DNA: TGTGCCAGCAGCTTAGGGAAGGGTCCGCACAGGACAGATACGCAGTATTTT. It specifies CASSLGKGPHRTDTQYF.